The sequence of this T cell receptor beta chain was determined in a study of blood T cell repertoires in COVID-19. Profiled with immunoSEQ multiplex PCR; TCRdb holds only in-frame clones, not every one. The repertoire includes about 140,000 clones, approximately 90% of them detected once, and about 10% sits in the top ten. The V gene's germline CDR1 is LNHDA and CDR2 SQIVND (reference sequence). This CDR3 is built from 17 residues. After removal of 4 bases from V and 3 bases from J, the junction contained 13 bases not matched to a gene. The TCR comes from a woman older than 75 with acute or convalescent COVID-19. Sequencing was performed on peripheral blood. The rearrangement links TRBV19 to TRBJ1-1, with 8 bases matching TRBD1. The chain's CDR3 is CASSKALVQGGHTEAFF. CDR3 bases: TGTGCCAGTAGTAAGGCCCTCGTACAGGGGGGGCACACTGAAGCTTTCTTT.